This TCR beta chain was recovered during a study of blood T cell repertoires in COVID-19. The wider study: Collection of acute and convalescent COVID-19 samples took place in the United States, Italy and Spain. PBMCs, B-cell-depleted T cells, or T cells were the source of the cDNA or gDNA that made up the material.

This clone occurred once. Germline loops: CDR1 SGHNT, CDR2 YYREEE (reference sequence). The CDR3 extends over 14 amino acids. V was clipped by 4 bases and J by 4 bases; unmatched bases: 5. Original processing notes: Amplification with reference gene primers provided the estimates of nucleated cell counts. TCRdb keeps only in-frame clones here, not all; method: immunoSEQ multiplex PCR. That table supplies the V and J calls and clone size; D and trimming were determined from the DNA. The table lists 15,000 to 20,000 clones, 81% of them singletons. The sample taken for sequencing was peripheral blood. The J gene is TRBJ1-1, the V gene TRBV5-4; 9 nucleotides match TRBD1. The clonotype originates from a man in his forties with active or convalescent COVID-19. The CDR3 loop reads CASSGQGWSTEAFF. The CDR3 bases are TGTGCCAGCAGCGGACAGGGGTGGAGCACTGAAGCTTTCTTT.